The 7 T cell receptor beta chains given below trace back to one sample, sequenced in a study of T cells in Graves' hyperthyroidism and ophthalmopathy. Authors of the study amplified TCR beta CDR3 regions from RNA transcripts. First-round RT-PCR targeting the TCR CDR3 was performed with the HTBI primer set. One entry per CDR3 protein, called by TCRdb with MiXCR from the multiplex PCR reads. The sample lists about 290,000 distinct CDR3 sequences, approximately 16% occurring once. The sample was blood. These receptors came from a man aged 25-45 years with Graves' hyperthyroidism.

This clonotype was found many times. This chain connects TRBV7-3 to TRBJ2-3; either TRBD1 or TRBD2 may supply D (5 bases each). Between the trimmed V and J ends, which lost 6 bases and 1 base, there was a span of 14 bases. This CDR3 region has 15 residues. Per germline, CDR1 SGHTA and CDR2 FQGTGA. CDR3 sequence: CASSSAQGRTDTQYF. The CDR3 DNA is TGTGCCAGCAGTTCCGCCCAGGGACGCACAGATACGCAGTATTTT.

This clonotype was picked up many times. This sequence joins TRBV18 and TRBJ2-1; TRBD1 or TRBD2 may be the D gene (5 bases each). This CDR3 has 15 amino acids. V lost 2 bases and J 1 base, leaving 9 bases between the germline ends. CDR1 is KGHSH, CDR2 LQKENI, per germline. The CDR3 region has the DNA TGTGCCAGCTCACCAGGGACGGATTCCTACAATGAGCAGTTCTTC. Residues: CASSPGTDSYNEQFF.

The chain uses TRBV11-1 and TRBJ2-7, with unresolved D. V was cut by 0 bases and J by 9 bases, with 9 bases left in between. Germline CDR1 is SGHAT and CDR2 is FQDESV (reference sequence). CDR3 length: 12 residues. The CDR3 sequence is CASSLAPARQYF. The CDR3 DNA sequence: TGTGCCAGCAGCTTAGCGCCAGCTCGGCAGTACTTC.

This clonotype was recorded many times. The chain is built from TRBV2 and TRBJ2-3, with TRBD2 as a possible D gene (5 bases). Germline loops: CDR1 SNHLY, CDR2 FYNNEI. This CDR3 comprises 16 residues. Trimming pared 6 bases from V and 1 base from J, leaving 17 bases between. In DNA form, the CDR3 reads TGTGCCAGCAGCGTGATGGTGTGGGGAGGCACAGATACGCAGTATTTT. Translated, it gives CASSVMVWGGTDTQYF.

This clonotype came up many times. The chain carries TRBV12-3 or TRBV12-4 and TRBJ2-3; 9 bases are shared with TRBD2. With 3 bases clipped from V and 3 bases from J, the junction kept 7 bases outside the gene matches. The CDR3 spans 16 residues. CDR3 sequence reads: CASSLSLAGRTDTQYF. The CDR3 coding sequence is TGTGCCAGCAGTTTGAGCCTAGCGGGAAGGACAGATACGCAGTATTTT.

The sample holds many counts of this clonotype. The chain is built from TRBV6-1 and TRBJ2-7; tentatively, D is TRBD1 (6 bases). Trimming took 3 bases from V and 3 from J, leaving 9 bases between them. The germline V gene encodes CDR1 MNHNS and CDR2 SASEGT. The CDR3 extends over 13 amino acids. The DNA of the CDR3 is TGTGCCAGCAGTGAGGGGACAATCTACGAGCAGTACTTC. This sequence encodes CASSEGTIYEQYF.

This chain connects TRBV10-2 to TRBJ1-5; no definite D call. Trimming cost V 3 bases and J 9 bases, with 12 bases left between them. The CDR3 extends over 13 amino acids. The germline V gene encodes CDR1 WSHSY and CDR2 SAAADI. The CDR3, as DNA: TGCGCCAGCAGTGAAACGGTACCCCCGCCCCAGCATTTT. Its protein product is CASSETVPPPQHF.